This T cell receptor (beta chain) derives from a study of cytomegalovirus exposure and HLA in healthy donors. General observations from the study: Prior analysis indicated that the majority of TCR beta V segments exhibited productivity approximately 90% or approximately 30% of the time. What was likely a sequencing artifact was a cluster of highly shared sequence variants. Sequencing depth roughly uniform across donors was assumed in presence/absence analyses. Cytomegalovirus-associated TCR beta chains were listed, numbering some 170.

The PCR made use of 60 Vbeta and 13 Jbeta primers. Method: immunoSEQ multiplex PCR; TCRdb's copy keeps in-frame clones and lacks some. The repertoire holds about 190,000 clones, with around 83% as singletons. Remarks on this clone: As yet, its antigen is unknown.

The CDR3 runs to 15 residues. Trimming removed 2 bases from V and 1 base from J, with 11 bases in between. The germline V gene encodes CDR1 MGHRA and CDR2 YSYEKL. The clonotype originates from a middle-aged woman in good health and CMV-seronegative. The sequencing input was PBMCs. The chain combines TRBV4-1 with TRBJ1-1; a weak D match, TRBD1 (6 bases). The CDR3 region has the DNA TGCGCCAGCAGCCAAACGGGACACACGAACACTGAAGCTTTCTTT. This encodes CASSQTGHTNTEAFF.